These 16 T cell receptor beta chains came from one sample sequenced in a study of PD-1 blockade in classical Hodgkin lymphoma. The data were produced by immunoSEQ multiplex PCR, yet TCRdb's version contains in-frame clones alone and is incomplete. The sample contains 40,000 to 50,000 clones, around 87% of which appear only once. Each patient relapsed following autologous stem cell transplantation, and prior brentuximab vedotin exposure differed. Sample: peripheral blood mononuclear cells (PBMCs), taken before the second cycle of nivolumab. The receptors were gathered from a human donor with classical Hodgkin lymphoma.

The CDR3 protein is CASSFRDTDTQYF. CDR3 nucleotides: TGTGCCAGCAGCTTCCGGGACACAGATACGCAGTATTTT. This chain links TRBV7-8 with TRBJ2-3; D is perhaps TRBD2 (5 bases). Trimming cost V 3 bases and J 2 bases, with 6 bases left between them. Germline V gene lookup returns CDR1 SGHVS and CDR2 FQNEAQ. The CDR3 sequence is 13 residues long. Filled out from reference TRBV7-8 and TRBJ2-3, the complete variable domain reads GAGVSQSPRYKVAKRGQDVALRCDPISGHVSLFWYQQALGQGPEFLTYFQNEAQLDKSGLPSDRFFAERPEGSVSTLKIQRTQQEDSAVYLCASSFRDTDTQYFGPGTRLTVL.

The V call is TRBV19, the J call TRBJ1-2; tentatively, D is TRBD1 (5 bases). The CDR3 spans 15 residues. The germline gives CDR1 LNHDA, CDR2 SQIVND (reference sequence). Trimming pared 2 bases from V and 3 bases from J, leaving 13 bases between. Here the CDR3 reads CASSIRGRVDYGYTF. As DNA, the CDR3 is TGTGCCAGTAGTATACGCGGCAGGGTGGACTATGGCTACACCTTC.

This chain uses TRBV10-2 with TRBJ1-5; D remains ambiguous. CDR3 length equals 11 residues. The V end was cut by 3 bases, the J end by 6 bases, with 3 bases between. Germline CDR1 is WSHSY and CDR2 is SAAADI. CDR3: CASSEPQPQHF. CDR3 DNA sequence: TGCGCCAGCAGTGAACCTCAGCCCCAGCATTTT.

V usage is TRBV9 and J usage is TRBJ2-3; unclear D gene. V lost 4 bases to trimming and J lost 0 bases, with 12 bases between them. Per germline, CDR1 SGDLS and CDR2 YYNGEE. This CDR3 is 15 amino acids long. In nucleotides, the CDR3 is TGTGCCAGCAGCCCTTTTAGCAGAAGCACAGATACGCAGTATTTT. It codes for CASSPFSRSTDTQYF.

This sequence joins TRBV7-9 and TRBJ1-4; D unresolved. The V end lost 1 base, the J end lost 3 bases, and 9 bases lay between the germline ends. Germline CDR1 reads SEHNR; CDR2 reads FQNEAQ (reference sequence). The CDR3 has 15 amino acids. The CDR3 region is CASSLGPGSNEKLFF. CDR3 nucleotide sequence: TGTGCCAGCAGCTTAGGTCCGGGGTCTAATGAAAAACTGTTTTTT.

As DNA, the CDR3 is TGTGCCAGCAGCCAAGACCTAAGGGACAGGAGGGAAAAACTGTTTTTT. This gives the protein CASSQDLRDRREKLFF. The chain uses TRBV4-2 and TRBJ1-4, with TRBD1 matching over 8 bases. CDR1 and CDR2 from the germline V gene are LGHNA and YNFKEQ. The CDR3 length is 16 residues. V lost 0 bases to trimming and J lost 8 bases; unmatched junction nucleotides: 8.

The CDR3 loop is CASSRISGSGGETQYF. The CDR3 DNA sequence: TGTGCCAGCAGCCGAATTAGCGGGAGTGGTGGAGAGACCCAGTACTTC. The gene calls are TRBV4-2 and TRBJ2-5; 9 positions match TRBD2. V shed 4 bases and J 4 bases; nucleotides not matched to a gene: 10. Germline loops: CDR1 LGHNA, CDR2 YNFKEQ. The CDR3 spans 16 residues.

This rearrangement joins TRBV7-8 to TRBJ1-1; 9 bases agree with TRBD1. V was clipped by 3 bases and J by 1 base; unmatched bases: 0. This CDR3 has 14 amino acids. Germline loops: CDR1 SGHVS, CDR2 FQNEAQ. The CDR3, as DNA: TGTGCCAGCAGCTTGGGACAGGGGAACACTGAAGCTTTCTTT. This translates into CASSLGQGNTEAFF.

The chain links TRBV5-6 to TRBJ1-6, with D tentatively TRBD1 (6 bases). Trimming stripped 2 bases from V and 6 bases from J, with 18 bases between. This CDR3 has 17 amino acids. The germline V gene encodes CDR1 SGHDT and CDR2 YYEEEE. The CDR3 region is CASSLNRLTGINSPLHF. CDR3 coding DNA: TGTGCCAGCAGCTTAAATCGGCTCACAGGGATTAATTCACCCCTCCACTTT.

This chain's CDR3 is CASSPPVVVAGGWNTGELFF. CDR3 bases: TGTGCCAGCAGTCCCCCGGTAGTAGTAGCGGGGGGTTGGAACACCGGGGAGCTGTTTTTT. The V gene is TRBV28, the J gene TRBJ2-2, with 10 bases identical to TRBD2. This CDR3 spans 20 amino acids. CDR1 MDHEN and CDR2 SYDVKM come from the germline V gene. With V trimmed by 5 bases and J by 1 base, 16 bases remained unmatched.

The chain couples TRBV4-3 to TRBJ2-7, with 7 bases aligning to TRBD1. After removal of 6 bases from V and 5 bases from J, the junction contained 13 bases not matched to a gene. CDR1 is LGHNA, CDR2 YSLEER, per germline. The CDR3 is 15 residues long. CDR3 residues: CASSRYRGGLDEQYF. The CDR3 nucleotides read TGCGCCAGCAGTCGATACAGGGGCGGGTTGGACGAGCAGTACTTC.

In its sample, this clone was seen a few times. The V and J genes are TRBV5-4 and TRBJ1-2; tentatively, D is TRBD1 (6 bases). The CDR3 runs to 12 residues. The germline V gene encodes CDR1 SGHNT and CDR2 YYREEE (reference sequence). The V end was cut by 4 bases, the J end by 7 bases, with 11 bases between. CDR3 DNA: TGTGCCAGCAGCCCGCGGGGGCTTGGCTACACCTTC. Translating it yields CASSPRGLGYTF.

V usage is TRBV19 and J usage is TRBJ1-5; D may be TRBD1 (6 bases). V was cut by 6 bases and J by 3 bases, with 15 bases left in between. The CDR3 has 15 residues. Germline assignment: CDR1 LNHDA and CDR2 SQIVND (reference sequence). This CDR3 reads CASRPPGHTNQPQHF. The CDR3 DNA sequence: TGTGCCAGTAGGCCGCCGGGACATACCAATCAGCCCCAGCATTTT.

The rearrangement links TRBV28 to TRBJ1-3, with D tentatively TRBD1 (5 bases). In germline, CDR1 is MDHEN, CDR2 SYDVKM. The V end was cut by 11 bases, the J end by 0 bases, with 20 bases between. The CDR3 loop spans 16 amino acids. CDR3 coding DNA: TGTGCCTCATCGGCTAGGGTGGGGGTCTCTGGAAACACCATATATTTT. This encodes CASSARVGVSGNTIYF.

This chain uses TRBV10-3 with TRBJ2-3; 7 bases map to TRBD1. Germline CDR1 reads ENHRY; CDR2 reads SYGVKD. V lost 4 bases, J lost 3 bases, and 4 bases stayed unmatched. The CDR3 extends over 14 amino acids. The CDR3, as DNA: TGTGCCATCAGTGTGGGCAGGGGGACAGATACGCAGTATTTT. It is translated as CAISVGRGTDTQYF.

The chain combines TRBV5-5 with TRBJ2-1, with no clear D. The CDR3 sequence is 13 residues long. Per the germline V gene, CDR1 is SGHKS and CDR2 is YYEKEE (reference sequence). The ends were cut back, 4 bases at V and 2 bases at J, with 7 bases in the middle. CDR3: CASSPDTYNEQFF. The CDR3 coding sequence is TGTGCCAGCAGCCCCGACACCTACAATGAGCAGTTCTTC. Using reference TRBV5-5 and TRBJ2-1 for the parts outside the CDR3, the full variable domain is DAGVTQSPTHLIKTRGQQVTLRCSPISGHKSVSWYQQVLGQGPQFIFQYYEKEERGRGNFPDRFSARQFPNYSSELNVNALLLGDSALYLCASSPDTYNEQFFGPGTRLTVL.